This TCR beta chain was sequenced during a study of blood T cell repertoires in COVID-19. As for the study in general: From the United States, Italy and Spain came samples of acute and convalescent COVID-19. T cells, B-cell-depleted T cells, or PBMCs provided the cDNA or gDNA that served as material.

V was shortened by 6 bases and J by 10 bases, with 12 bases between the two germline ends. This CDR3 has 11 amino acids. Germline V gives CDR1 SNHLY, CDR2 FYNNEI. In the original workflow: Estimated nucleated cell counts came from reference gene primer amplification. Libraries were prepared by immunoSEQ multiplex PCR; TCRdb keeps only in-frame clonotypes and omits some of them. V and J calls and clone size are those listed in that table; D and trimming were worked out from the DNA. The table shows roughly 59,000 clones, with about 86% occurring only once. V is TRBV2 and J is TRBJ2-5; D is perhaps TRBD2 (5 bases). This TCR came from a human donor in a cohort sampled during active COVID-19. The sample taken for sequencing was peripheral blood. This CDR3 reads CASSELAYQYF. The DNA of the CDR3 is TGTGCCAGCAGCGAGCTAGCTTACCAGTACTTC.